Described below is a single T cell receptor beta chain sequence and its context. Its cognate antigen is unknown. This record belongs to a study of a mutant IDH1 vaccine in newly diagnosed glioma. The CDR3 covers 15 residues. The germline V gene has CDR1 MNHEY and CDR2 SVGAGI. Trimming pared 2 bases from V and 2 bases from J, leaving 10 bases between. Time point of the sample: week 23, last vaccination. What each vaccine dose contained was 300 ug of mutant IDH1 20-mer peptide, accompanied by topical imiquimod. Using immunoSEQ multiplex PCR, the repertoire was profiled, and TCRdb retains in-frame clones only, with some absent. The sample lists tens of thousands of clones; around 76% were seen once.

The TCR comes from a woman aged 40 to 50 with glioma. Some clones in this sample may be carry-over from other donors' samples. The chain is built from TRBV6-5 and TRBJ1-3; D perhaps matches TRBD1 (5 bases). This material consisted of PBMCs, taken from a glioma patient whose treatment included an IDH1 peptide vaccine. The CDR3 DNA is TGTGCCAGCAGTTACCAGGTGACAGCTGGAAACACCATATATTTT. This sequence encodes CASSYQVTAGNTIYF.